This note documents a single T cell receptor beta chain sequence. The junction departs from germline at one end; a sequencing error may be responsible. This sample stems from a study of shared clonotypes between healthy human individuals. Study-level background: Three plates were used per donor for CD4 naive, three for CD4 memory, two for CD8 naive and one for CD8 memory.

The protocol was immunoSEQ multiplex PCR, while the TCRdb copy is restricted to in-frame clones and leaves out a portion. This table has 850,000 to 1,200,000 clones, 65% to 75% appearing once. Negatively enriched CD4+ T cells were divided by CD45RA into naive and memory. Sequenced sample: memory CD4+ T cells sorted from blood. The sample's subset: CD45RA-negative fraction. The TCR sequence derives from a man aged 18 to 29 in good health.

The CDR3, as DNA: TGTGCTAGCAGCTTAGGACAGCGGGAGACCCAGTACTTC. Its translation is CASSLGQRETQYF. This chain connects TRBV7-7 to TRBJ2-5, with D perhaps TRBD1 (6 bases). Germline V lookup: CDR1 SSHAT, CDR2 FNYEAQ (reference sequence). The CDR3 extends over 13 amino acids.